The TCR beta chain under discussion was sequenced for a study of cytomegalovirus exposure and HLA in healthy donors. General observations from the study: Presence/absence analyses assumed roughly uniform sequencing depth across donors, which may not hold. Most of the CMV-associated TCR beta chains (in a later analysis) appeared to be HLA-restricted.

60 Vbeta and 13 Jbeta primers were used in PCR. TCRdb's table, derived via immunoSEQ multiplex PCR, lists solely in-frame clones and lacks some. There are 35,000 to 50,000 clones in the sample, with 3% to 4% held by the top ten. On this clone: Its antigen is not identified.

V gave up 0 bases and J gave up 6 bases, with 11 bases separating them. From germline, CDR1 is MGHRA and CDR2 YSYEKL. The CDR3 is made up of 14 amino acids. This sequence joins TRBV4-1 and TRBJ1-1; D is unresolved. The sequenced sample was PBMCs. This TCR came from a woman under 40 in good health and CMV-seropositive. The CDR3 reads CASSQDSGFAEAFF. Here the CDR3 DNA reads TGCGCCAGCAGCCAAGATTCCGGGTTCGCTGAAGCTTTCTTT.